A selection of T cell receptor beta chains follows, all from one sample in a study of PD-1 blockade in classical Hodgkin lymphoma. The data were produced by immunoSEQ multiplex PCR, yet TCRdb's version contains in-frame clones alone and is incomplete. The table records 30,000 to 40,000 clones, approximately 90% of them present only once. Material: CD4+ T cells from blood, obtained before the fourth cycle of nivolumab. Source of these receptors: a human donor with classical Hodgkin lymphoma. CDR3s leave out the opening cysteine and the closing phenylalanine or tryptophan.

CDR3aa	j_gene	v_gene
ASSQTGNTEAF	TRBJ1-1	TRBV7-3
ASRPGQWNEKLF	TRBJ1-4	TRBV28
ASSRHPGQGGTDTQY	TRBJ2-3	TRBV27
ASSLPHYEQY	TRBJ2-7	TRBV28
ASSAETGVETQY	TRBJ2-5	TRBV7-2
ASSHLSGTYGYT	TRBJ1-2	TRBV5-8
AISEREGIYEQY	TRBJ2-7	TRBV10-3
ASSQDSGFNGYT	TRBJ1-2	TRBV4-2
ASSQEDGPDYGYT	TRBJ1-2	TRBV4-2
ASSQLAGVSEQY	TRBJ2-7	TRBV14
ASGLGTGELF	TRBJ2-2	TRBV2
ASSLVERTEAF	TRBJ1-1	TRBV7-2
AWSAGTSTDTQY	TRBJ2-3	TRBV30
ASSFGQASNYGYT	TRBJ1-2	TRBV11-1
ASSLVPTGELF	TRBJ2-2	TRBV11-3